This TCR beta chain came from a study of blood T cell repertoires in COVID-19. Study background: Whether acute or convalescent, the COVID-19 samples came from the United States, Italy and Spain. Nucleic acid was either cDNA or gDNA, and it came from T cells, B-cell-depleted T cells, or PBMCs.

While infection was still active, Seattle patients were enrolled and then followed longitudinally. The CDR3 is 16 residues long. CDR1 is LNHDA and CDR2 is SQIVND in the germline V gene (reference sequence). After removal of 4 bases from V and 1 base from J, the junction contained 7 bases not matched to a gene. This clone was counted once. In the original processing: Reference gene primer amplification gave nucleated cell count estimates. Clones were sequenced by immunoSEQ multiplex PCR, and TCRdb holds only the in-frame ones, with some missing. That table is the source of V, J and clone size, and D and trimming were worked out from the DNA. The table lists about 200,000 clones, about 93% of them singletons.

Specimen: peripheral blood. The TCR comes from a man aged 30-40 years with COVID-19, enrolled during active disease. The V call is TRBV19, the J call TRBJ2-1; 7 bases are shared with TRBD2. In nucleotides, the CDR3 is TGTGCCAGTAGTACCGGGACTATCATTTCCTACAATGAGCAGTTCTTC. Translating it yields CASSTGTIISYNEQFF.